This entry lists 11 T cell receptor beta chains sequenced from one sample in a study of shared clonotypes between healthy human individuals. This table comes from immunoSEQ multiplex PCR, and its TCRdb copy is limited to in-frame clones, with some not included. Here the sample spans 150,000 to 200,000 clones, about 93% being singletons. Sample: naive CD4+ T cells sorted from blood. Subset denoted: CD45RA+ positively selected. These receptors all stem from a woman aged 25 to 39 in good health.

V gene TRBV28 combines with J gene TRBJ1-2; TRBD1 matches 9 bases. This CDR3 has 16 amino acids. Trimming removed 4 bases from V and 1 base from J; junction bases left unmatched: 7. The germline gives CDR1 MDHEN, CDR2 SYDVKM. CDR3 in amino acids: CASSSPGQGFNYGYTF. The CDR3 region has the DNA TGTGCCAGCAGTTCGCCGGGACAGGGTTTTAACTATGGCTACACCTTC.

V usage is TRBV7-2 and J usage is TRBJ2-7; 10 nucleotides line up with TRBD2. Trimming cost V 2 bases and J 6 bases; bases outside gene matches: 7. The germline V gene has CDR1 SGHTA and CDR2 FQGNSA. This CDR3 has 15 amino acids. CDR3 residues: CASSLKASGRGEQYF. The CDR3 DNA reads as TGTGCCAGCAGCTTAAAGGCTAGCGGGAGAGGCGAGCAGTACTTC.

The chain carries TRBV4-2 and TRBJ2-1, with TRBD2 matching 10 bases. The CDR3 contains 19 residues. CDR1 is LGHNA, CDR2 YNFKEQ, per germline. The junction had 15 bases not matched to a gene; V was cut back by 1 base and J by 6 bases. The CDR3 here is CASSQVVGLAGEGGNEQFF. In DNA form, the CDR3 reads TGTGCCAGCAGCCAAGTAGTAGGGCTAGCGGGAGAAGGGGGCAATGAGCAGTTCTTC.

The V gene is TRBV11-2, the J gene TRBJ2-1; D gene ambiguous. Germline CDR1 reads SGHAT; CDR2 reads FQNNGV. The CDR3 is 16 residues long. V gave up 3 bases and J gave up 2 bases, with 14 bases separating them. For the CDR3, the DNA is TGTGCCAGCAGCTTCTCGACCCTCACGCCCTACAATGAGCAGTTCTTC. This gives the protein CASSFSTLTPYNEQFF. Full variable domain (missing parts from reference TRBV11-2 and TRBJ2-1): EAGVAQSPRYKIIEKRQSVAFWCNPISGHATLYWYQQILGQGPKLLIQFQNNGVVDDSQLPKDRFSAERLKGVDSTLKIQPAKLEDSAVYLCASSFSTLTPYNEQFFGPGTRLTVL.

The chain has TRBV5-4 and TRBJ2-3, with 12 bases fitting TRBD1. The CDR3 runs to 17 residues. Unmatched junction bases numbered 11, after V lost 6 bases and J lost 3 bases. Germline lookup yields CDR1 SGHNT and CDR2 YYREEE (reference sequence). In nucleotides, the CDR3 is TGTGCCAGCACCCCCCGCGGGGGACAGGGGGCAACAGATACGCAGTATTTT. It encodes CASTPRGGQGATDTQYF. Filled out from reference TRBV5-4 and TRBJ2-3, the complete variable domain reads ETGVTQSPTHLIKTRGQQVTLRCSSQSGHNTVSWYQQALGQGPQFIFQYYREEENGRGNFPPRFSGLQFPNYSSELNVNALELDDSALYLCASTPRGGQGATDTQYFGPGTRLTVL.

This clone appeared a single time. CDR3 sequence (DNA): TGTGCCAGCTCACCACGTCCGGAGAGCTCCTACGAGCAGTACTTC. Its protein product is CASSPRPESSYEQYF. The chain joins TRBV18 to TRBJ2-5; no definite D call. The end of the DNA is better explained by TRBJ2-7, so the J call may be wrong. The V gene's germline CDR1 is KGHSH and CDR2 LQKENI. The CDR3 covers 15 residues.

The rearrangement joins TRBV9 to TRBJ2-3; the match to TRBD2 covers 14 bases. Losses at the gene ends were 4 bases for V and 1 base for J; bases not matched to a gene: 5. The CDR3 loop spans 17 amino acids. Germline V gene lookup returns CDR1 SGDLS and CDR2 YYNGEE. The DNA for the CDR3 is TGTGCCAGCAGCACGGGACTAGCGGGAGCCCGCACAGATACGCAGTATTTT. It yields the protein CASSTGLAGARTDTQYF.

The V and J genes are TRBV14 and TRBJ2-7; 9 positions match TRBD2. Trimming at V came to 0 bases and at J to 2 bases, leaving 8 bases not matched to a gene. This CDR3 has 17 amino acids. Germline V CDR1 and CDR2: SGHDN, FVKESK. The CDR3 bases are TGTGCCAGCAGCCAAGAGATGGGTAGCGGGAGTCCCTACGAGCAGTACTTC. Its protein product is CASSQEMGSGSPYEQYF.

This rearrangement joins TRBV5-1 to TRBJ2-3; D might be TRBD1 (6 bases). CDR1 and CDR2 from the germline V gene are SGHRS and YFSETQ. Trimming took 4 bases from V and 6 from J, leaving 15 bases between them. The CDR3 covers 14 residues. CDR3 sequence: CASSPGQTFDTQYF. CDR3 nucleotide sequence: TGCGCCAGCAGCCCAGGACAGACATTTGATACGCAGTATTTT.

V and J are TRBV7-9 and TRBJ1-4, with TRBD1 matching 7 bases. The CDR3 has 16 amino acids. V lost 1 base and J lost 5; bases outside the gene matches: 7. Germline assignment: CDR1 SEHNR and CDR2 FQNEAQ (reference sequence). CDR3 DNA sequence: TGTGCCAGCAGCTTAGGAGGGAGACAGGGAAATGAAAAACTGTTTTTT. It is translated as CASSLGGRQGNEKLFF.

The J gene is TRBJ1-4, the V gene TRBV28; weak D call: TRBD1 (5 bases). The V end was cut by 5 bases, the J end by 8 bases, with 21 bases between. The CDR3 length is 16 residues. Germline CDR1 and CDR2: MDHEN and SYDVKM. CDR3 protein: CASSPMTGGGREKLFF. The CDR3 coding sequence is TGTGCCAGCAGTCCGATGACCGGGGGGGGTCGAGAAAAACTGTTTTTT.